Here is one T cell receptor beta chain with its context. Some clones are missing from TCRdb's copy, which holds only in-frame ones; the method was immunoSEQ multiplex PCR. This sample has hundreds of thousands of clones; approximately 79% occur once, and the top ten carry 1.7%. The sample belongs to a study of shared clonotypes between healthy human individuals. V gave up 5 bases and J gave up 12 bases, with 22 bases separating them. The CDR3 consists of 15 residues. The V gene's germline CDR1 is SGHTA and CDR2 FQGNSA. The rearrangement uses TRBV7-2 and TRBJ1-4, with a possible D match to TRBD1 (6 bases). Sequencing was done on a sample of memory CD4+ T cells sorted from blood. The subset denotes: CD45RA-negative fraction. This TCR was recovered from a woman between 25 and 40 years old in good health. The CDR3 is CASSEQLAGADELFF. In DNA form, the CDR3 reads TGTGCCAGCAGCGAACAGCTAGCGGGGGCCGATGAACTGTTTTTT. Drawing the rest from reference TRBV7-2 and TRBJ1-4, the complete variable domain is GAGVSQSPSNKVTEKGKDVELRCDPISGHTALYWYRQSLGQGLEFLIYFQGNSAPDKSGLPSDRFSAERTGGSVSTLTIQRTQQEDSAVYLCASSEQLAGADELFFGSGTQLSVL.